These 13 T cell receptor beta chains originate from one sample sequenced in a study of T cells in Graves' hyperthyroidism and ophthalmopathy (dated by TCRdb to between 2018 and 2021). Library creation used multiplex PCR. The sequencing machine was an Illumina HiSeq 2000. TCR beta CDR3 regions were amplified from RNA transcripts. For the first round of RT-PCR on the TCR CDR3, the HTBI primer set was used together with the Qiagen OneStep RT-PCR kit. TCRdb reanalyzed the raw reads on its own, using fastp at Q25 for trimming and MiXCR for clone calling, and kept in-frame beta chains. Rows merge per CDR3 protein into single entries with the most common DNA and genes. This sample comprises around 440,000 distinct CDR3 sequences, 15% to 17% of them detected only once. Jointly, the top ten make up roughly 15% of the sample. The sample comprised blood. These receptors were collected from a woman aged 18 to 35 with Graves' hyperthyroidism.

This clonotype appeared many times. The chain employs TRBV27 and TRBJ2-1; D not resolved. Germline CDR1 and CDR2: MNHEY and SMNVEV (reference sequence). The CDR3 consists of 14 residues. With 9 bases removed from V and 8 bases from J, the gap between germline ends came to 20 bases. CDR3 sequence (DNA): TGTGCCAGTCGTCAGCATAGCCTCCCCCATGAGCAGTTCTTC. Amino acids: CASRQHSLPHEQFF.

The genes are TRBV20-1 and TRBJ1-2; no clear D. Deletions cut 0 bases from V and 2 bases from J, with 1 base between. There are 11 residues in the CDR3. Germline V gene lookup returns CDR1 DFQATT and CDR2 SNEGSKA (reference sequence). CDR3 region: CSARENYGYTF. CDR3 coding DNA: TGCAGTGCTAGAGAAAACTATGGCTACACCTTC.

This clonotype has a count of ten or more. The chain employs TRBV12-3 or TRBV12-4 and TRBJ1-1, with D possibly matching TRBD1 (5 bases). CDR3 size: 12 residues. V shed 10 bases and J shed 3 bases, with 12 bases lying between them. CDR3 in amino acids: CATMGEDTEAFF. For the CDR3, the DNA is TGTGCCACCATGGGGGAGGACACTGAAGCTTTCTTT.

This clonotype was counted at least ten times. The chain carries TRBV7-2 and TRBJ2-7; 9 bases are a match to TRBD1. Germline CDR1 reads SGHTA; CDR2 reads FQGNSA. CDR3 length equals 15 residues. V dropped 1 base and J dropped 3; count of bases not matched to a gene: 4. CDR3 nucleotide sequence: TGTGCCAGCAGCTTAGTCCTGACAGGGGGCTACGAGCAGTACTTC. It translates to CASSLVLTGGYEQYF.

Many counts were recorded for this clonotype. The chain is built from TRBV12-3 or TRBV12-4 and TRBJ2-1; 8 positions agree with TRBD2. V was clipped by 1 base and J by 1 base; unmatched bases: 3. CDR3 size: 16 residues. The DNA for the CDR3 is TGTGCCAGCAGTTTAGTAGCGGGACTTTCCTACAATGAGCAGTTCTTC. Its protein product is CASSLVAGLSYNEQFF.

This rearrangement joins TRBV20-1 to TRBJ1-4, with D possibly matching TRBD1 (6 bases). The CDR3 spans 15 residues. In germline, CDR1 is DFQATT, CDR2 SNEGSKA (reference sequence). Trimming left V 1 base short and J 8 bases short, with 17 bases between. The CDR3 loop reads CSARVGRGFREKLFF. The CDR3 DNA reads TGCAGTGCTAGAGTCGGCAGGGGATTCCGGGAAAAACTGTTTTTT.

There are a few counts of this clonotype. The CDR3 DNA sequence: TGTGCCAGCAGCTTACAGGGGGCTGCAGGGGCCAACGTCCTGACTTTC. Residues: CASSLQGAAGANVLTF. The genes are TRBV5-8 and TRBJ2-6, with 9 bases fitting TRBD1. This CDR3 contains 16 residues. Germline CDR1 SGHTS, CDR2 YDEGEE. V shed 2 bases and J 4 bases; nucleotides not matched to a gene: 4.

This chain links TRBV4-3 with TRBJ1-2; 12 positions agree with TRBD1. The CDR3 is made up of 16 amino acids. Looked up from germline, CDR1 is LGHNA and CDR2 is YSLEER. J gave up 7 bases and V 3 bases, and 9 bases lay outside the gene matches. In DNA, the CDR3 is TGCGCCAGCAGCCACTCCCGGGGACAGGGGGCTTTTGGCTACACCTTC. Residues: CASSHSRGQGAFGYTF.

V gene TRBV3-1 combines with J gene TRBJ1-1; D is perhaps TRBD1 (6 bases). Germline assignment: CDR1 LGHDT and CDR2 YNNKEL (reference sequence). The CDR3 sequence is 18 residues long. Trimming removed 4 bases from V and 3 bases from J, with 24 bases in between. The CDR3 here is CASSPERGGSRWDTEAFF. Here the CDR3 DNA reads TGTGCCAGCAGCCCCGAAAGGGGGGGCTCTCGATGGGACACTGAAGCTTTCTTT.

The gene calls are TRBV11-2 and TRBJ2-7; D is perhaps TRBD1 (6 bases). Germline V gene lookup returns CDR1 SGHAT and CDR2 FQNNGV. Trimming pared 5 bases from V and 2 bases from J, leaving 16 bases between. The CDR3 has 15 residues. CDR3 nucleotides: TGTGCCAGCAGCCCCCGGGACATGGGCACCTACGAGCAGTACTTC. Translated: CASSPRDMGTYEQYF.

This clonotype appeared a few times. CDR3 in amino acids: CASSLLGGGYTF. DNA for the CDR3: TGTGCCAGCAGCCTCCTCGGGGGCGGCTACACCTTC. This sequence joins TRBV7-2 and TRBJ1-2; TRBD1 might be the D (6 bases). The V and J ends lost 5 bases and 8 bases respectively, with 12 bases between them. The CDR3 has 12 amino acids. Germline loops: CDR1 SGHTA, CDR2 FQGNSA.

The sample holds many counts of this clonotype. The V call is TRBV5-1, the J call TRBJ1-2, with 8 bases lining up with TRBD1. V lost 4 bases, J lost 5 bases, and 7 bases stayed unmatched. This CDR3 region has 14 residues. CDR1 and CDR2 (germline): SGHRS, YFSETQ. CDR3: CASSPTGALYGYTF. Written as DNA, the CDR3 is TGCGCCAGCAGCCCGACAGGGGCTTTGTATGGCTACACCTTC.

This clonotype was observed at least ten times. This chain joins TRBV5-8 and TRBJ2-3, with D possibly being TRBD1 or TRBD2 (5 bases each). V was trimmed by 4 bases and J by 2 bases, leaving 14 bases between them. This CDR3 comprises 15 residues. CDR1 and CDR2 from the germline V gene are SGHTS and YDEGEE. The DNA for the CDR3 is TGTGCCAGCAGCGCGAGGGGCCGGGTCACAGATACGCAGTATTTT. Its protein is CASSARGRVTDTQYF.